One T cell receptor beta chain is described in this entry. The antigen remains unidentified. This entry comes from a study of human T cells and chemical hapten exposure. Overall study: An approximately 2 cm by approximately 2 cm inner upper arm patch received 2% DPC for sensitization. Regarding the study as a whole: Expanded TCR sets contained significantly more large CDR3 similarity clusters than controls.

The CDR3 consists of 15 residues. Trimming stripped 7 bases from V and 0 bases from J, with 12 bases between. The germline V gene encodes CDR1 ENHRY and CDR2 SYGVKD. During construction of the library, unique molecular identifiers were attached to individual cDNA molecules for quantitative, reproducible TCR counting. MiXCR was run by TCRdb on the RACE reads, yielding one entry per CDR3 protein. This sample has roughly 380,000 distinct CDR3 sequences, with 5.1% found just once. Regarding time point: pre-sensitization, week 0. Regarding treatment: therapeutic diphenylcyclopropenone sensitization with weekly scalp DPC. Extraction of total RNA was performed on unfractionated whole blood.

The gene calls are TRBV10-3 and TRBJ2-2; D is uncertain. This receptor was identified in a woman aged 45-65 years with alopecia areata. Some clones in this sample may be carry-over from other donors' samples. Specimen: whole blood, collected in connection with sensitization to the hapten diphenylcyclopropenone (DPC). CDR3 in amino acids: CAITRTDTNTGELFF. CDR3 bases: TGTGCCATCACCCGGACGGATACGAACACCGGGGAGCTGTTTTTT.